The clone carrying this T cell receptor (beta chain) is classed as medium-sized. Its antigen remains unknown. Tregs were sorted as CD4+CD25+CD127-/low cells. Constant-region reverse primers amplified full-length variable regions, followed by semi-nested Nested Universal Primer A PCR. TCRdb redid the calling of the 5' RACE reads with MiXCR, one entry per CDR3 protein. This table has about 11,000 distinct CDR3 sequences, around 28% appearing once. Study-level points and caveats: Greatest tumor Treg TCR overlap was with tumor naive CD4+ cells. Tumor memory CD4+ T cell TCR gene usage was found to cluster with blood and lymph node memory CD4+ cells and with lymph node naive CD4+ cells.

Germline loops: CDR1 MNHEY, CDR2 SVGAGI. With V trimmed by 2 bases and J by 10 bases, 3 bases remained unmatched. CDR3 length equals 14 residues. V usage is TRBV6-5 and J usage is TRBJ1-6, with TRBD1 identical over 9 bases. This TCR derives from a female donor with breast cancer. Source material: Tregs sorted from a lymph node. CDR3 protein: CASSYGQGRSPLHF. The CDR3 DNA is TGTGCCAGCAGTTACGGACAGGGGCGGTCACCCCTCCACTTT.